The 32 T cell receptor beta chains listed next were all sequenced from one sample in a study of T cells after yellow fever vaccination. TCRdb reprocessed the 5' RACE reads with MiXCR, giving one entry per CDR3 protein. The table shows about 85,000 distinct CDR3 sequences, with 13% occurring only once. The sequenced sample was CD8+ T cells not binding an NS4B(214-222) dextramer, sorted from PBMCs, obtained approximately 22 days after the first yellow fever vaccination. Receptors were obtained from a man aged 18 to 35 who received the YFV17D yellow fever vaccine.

The CDR3 region has the DNA TGTGCCAGCAGTTATCCGGGACAGACTGGCTACACCTTC. Protein: CASSYPGQTGYTF. The chain uses TRBV6-6 and TRBJ1-2, with 7 bases that match TRBD1. Per the germline V gene, CDR1 is MNHNY and CDR2 is SVGAGI (reference sequence). Trimming removed 3 bases from V and 7 bases from J; junction bases left unmatched: 5. CDR3 size: 13 residues.

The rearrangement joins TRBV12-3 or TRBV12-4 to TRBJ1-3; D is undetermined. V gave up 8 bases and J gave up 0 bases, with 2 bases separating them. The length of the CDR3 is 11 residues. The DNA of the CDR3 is TGTGCCAGCCGCTCTGGAAACACCATATATTTT. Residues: CASRSGNTIYF.

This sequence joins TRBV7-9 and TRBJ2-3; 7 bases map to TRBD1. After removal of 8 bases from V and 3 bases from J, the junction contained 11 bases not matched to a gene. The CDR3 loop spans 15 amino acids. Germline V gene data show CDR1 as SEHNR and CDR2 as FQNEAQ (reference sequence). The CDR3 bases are TGTGCCAGCGACGAGCCGGGACAGCCAACAGATACGCAGTATTTT. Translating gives CASDEPGQPTDTQYF. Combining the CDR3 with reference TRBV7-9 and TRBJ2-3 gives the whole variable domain DTGVSQNPRHKITKRGQNVTFRCDPISEHNRLYWYRQTLGQGPEFLTYFQNEAQLEKSRLLSDRFSAERPKGSFSTLEIQRTEQGDSAMYLCASDEPGQPTDTQYFGPGTRLTVL.

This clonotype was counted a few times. The CDR3 coding sequence is TGTGCCAGCAGCTGGGCTGGAAAAGCAACTAATGAAAAACTGTTTTTT. This translates into CASSWAGKATNEKLFF. V usage is TRBV7-2 and J usage is TRBJ1-4; D ambiguous. V lost 4 bases and J lost 0, with 12 bases in between. The CDR3 extends over 16 amino acids. Germline V gene lookup returns CDR1 SGHTA and CDR2 FQGNSA.

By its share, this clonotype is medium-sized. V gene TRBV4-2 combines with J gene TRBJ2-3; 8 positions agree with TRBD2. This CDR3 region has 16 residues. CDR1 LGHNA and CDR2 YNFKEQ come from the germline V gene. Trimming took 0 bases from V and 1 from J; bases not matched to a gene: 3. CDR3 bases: TGTGCCAGCAGCCAAGATCGAGCGGGGGGCACAGATACGCAGTATTTT. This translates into CASSQDRAGGTDTQYF.

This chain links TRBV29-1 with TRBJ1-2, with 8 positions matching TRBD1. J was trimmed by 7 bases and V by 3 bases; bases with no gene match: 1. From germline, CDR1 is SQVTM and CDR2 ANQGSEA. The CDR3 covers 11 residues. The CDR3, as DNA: TGCAGCGTTGACAGGGGGCCTGGCTACACCTTC. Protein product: CSVDRGPGYTF.

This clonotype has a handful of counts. The CDR3 region is CSARDVGATQIYEQYV. The DNA for the CDR3 is TGCAGTGCTAGAGACGTCGGGGCCACACAGATCTACGAGCAGTACGTC. The chain links TRBV20-1 to TRBJ2-7, with D perhaps assigned TRBD1 or TRBD2 (5 bases each). CDR1 and CDR2 (germline): DFQATT, SNEGSKA (reference sequence). CDR3 length: 16 residues. Trimming stripped 0 bases from V and 3 bases from J, with 18 bases between.

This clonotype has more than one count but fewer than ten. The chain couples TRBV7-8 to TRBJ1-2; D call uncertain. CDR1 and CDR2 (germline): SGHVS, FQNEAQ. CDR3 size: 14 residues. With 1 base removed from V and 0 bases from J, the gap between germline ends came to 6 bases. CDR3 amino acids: CASSLGSANYGYTF. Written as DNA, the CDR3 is TGTGCCAGCAGCTTAGGGTCAGCTAACTATGGCTACACCTTC. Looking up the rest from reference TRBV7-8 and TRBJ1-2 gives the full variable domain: GAGVSQSPRYKVAKRGQDVALRCDPISGHVSLFWYQQALGQGPEFLTYFQNEAQLDKSGLPSDRFFAERPEGSVSTLKIQRTQQEDSAVYLCASSLGSANYGYTFGSGTRLTVV.

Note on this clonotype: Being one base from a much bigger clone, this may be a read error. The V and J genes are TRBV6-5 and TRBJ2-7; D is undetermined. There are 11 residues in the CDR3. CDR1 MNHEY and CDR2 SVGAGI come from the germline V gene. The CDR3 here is CASSHSYEQYF. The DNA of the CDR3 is TGTGCCAGCAGTCACTCCTACGAGCAGTACTTC.

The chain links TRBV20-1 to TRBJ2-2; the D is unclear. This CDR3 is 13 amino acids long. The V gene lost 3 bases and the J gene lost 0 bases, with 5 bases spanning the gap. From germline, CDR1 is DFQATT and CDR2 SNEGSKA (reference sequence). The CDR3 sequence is CSARWSNTGELFF. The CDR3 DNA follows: TGCAGTGCTAGGTGGTCGAACACCGGGGAGCTGTTTTTT.

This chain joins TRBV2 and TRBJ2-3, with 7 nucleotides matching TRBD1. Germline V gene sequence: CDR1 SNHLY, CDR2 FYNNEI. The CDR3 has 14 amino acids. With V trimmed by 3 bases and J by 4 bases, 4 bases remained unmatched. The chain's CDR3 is CASSEYRGSDTQYF. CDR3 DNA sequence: TGTGCCAGCAGTGAGTACAGGGGATCAGATACGCAGTATTTT.

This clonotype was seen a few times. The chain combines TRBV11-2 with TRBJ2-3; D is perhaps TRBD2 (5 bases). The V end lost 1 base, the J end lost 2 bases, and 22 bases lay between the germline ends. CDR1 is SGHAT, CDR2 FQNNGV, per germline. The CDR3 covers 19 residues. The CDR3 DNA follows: TGTGCCAGCAGCTTAGTGGTCCGGGAAGGGCTCCAGGACACAGATACGCAGTATTTT. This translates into CASSLVVREGLQDTDTQYF.

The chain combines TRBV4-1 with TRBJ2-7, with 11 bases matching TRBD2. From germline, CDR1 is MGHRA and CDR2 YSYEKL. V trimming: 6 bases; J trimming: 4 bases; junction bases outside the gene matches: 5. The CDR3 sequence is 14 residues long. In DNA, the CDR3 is TGCGCCAGCAGAGACCTAGCGGGGGGTTACGAGCAGTACTTC. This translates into CASRDLAGGYEQYF.

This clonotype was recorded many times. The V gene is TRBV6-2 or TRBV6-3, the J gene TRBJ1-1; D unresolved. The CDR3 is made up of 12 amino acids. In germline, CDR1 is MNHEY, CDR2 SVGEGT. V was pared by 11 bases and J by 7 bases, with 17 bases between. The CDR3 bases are TGTGCCGCCAATTACCCACCCAGTGAAGCTTTCTTT. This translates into CAANYPPSEAFF.

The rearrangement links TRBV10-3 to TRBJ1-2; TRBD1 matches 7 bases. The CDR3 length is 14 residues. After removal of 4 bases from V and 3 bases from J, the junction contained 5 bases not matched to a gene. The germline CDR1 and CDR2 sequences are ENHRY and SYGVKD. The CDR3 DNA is TGTGCCATCAGTGGGACAGGAAATTACTATGGCTACACCTTC. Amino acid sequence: CAISGTGNYYGYTF.

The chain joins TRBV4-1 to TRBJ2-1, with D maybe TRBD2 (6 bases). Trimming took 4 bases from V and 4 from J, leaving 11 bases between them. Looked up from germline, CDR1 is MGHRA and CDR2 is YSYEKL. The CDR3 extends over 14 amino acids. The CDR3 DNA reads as TGCGCCAGCAGCCCGGAGGGCGCGTACAATGAGCAGTTCTTC. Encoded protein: CASSPEGAYNEQFF.

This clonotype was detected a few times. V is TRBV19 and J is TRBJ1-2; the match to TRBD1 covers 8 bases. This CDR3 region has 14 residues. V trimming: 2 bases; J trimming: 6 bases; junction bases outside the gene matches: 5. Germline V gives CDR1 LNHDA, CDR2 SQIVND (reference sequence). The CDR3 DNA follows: TGTGCCAGTAGTATAACTAGGACAGGGAATGGCTACACCTTC. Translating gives CASSITRTGNGYTF.

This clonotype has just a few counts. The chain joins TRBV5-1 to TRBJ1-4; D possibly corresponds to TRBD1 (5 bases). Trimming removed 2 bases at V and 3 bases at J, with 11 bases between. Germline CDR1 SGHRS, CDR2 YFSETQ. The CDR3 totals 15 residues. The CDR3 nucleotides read TGCGCCAGCAGCTTCTCAGGGTCATCTAATGAAAAACTGTTTTTT. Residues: CASSFSGSSNEKLFF.

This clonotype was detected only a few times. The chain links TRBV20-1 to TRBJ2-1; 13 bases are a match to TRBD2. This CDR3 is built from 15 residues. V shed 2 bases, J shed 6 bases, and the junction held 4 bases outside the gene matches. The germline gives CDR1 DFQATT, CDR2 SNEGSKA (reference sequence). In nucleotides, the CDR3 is TGCAGTGCTAGACAAACTAGCGGGGGGGCCAATGAGCAGTTCTTC. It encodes CSARQTSGGANEQFF.

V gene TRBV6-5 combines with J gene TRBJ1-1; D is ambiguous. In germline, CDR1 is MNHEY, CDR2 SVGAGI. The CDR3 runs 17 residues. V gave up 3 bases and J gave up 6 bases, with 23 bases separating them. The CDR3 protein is CASSYNGGGSYGAEAFF. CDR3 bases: TGTGCCAGCAGTTATAATGGAGGCGGGAGTTATGGCGCTGAAGCTTTCTTT.

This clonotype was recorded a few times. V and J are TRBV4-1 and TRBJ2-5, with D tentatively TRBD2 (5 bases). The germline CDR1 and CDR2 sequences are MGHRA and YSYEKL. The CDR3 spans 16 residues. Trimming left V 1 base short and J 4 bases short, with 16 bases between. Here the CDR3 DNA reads TGCGCCAGCAGCCAAGTCCCACTAGGAAGTCGAGAGACCCAGTACTTC. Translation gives CASSQVPLGSRETQYF.

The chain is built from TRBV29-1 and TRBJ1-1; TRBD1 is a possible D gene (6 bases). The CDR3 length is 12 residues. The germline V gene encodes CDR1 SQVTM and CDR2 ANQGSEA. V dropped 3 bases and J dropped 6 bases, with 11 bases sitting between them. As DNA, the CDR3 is TGCAGCGTTGACCAGGGGACCGCTGAAGCTTTCTTT. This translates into CSVDQGTAEAFF. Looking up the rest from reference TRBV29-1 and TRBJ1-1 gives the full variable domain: SAVISQKPSRDICQRGTSLTIQCQVDSQVTMMFWYRQQPGQSLTLIATANQGSEATYESGFVIDKFPISRPNLTFSTLTVSNMSPEDSSIYLCSVDQGTAEAFFGQGTRLTVV.

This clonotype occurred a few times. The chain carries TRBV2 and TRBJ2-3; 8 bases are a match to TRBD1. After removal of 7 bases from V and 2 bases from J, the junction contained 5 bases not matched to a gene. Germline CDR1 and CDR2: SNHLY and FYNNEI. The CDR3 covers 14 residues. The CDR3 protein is CASISGGNTDTQYF. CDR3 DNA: TGTGCCAGCATCTCAGGGGGCAACACAGATACGCAGTATTTT.

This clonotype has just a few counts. The CDR3 sequence is CASSFPGSYEQYF. The CDR3, as DNA: TGTGCCAGCAGCTTCCCAGGGTCCTACGAGCAGTACTTC. The genes are TRBV7-2 and TRBJ2-7; D is perhaps TRBD1 (5 bases). Germline values: CDR1 SGHTA, CDR2 FQGNSA. Trimming cost V 3 bases and J 1 base, with 7 bases left between them. The CDR3 is made up of 13 amino acids.

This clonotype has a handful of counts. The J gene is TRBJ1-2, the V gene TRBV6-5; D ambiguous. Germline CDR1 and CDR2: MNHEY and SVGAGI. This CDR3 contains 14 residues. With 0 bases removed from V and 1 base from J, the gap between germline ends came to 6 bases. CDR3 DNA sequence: TGTGCCAGCAGTTACTCGCCAGTTAACTATGGCTACACCTTC. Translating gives CASSYSPVNYGYTF.

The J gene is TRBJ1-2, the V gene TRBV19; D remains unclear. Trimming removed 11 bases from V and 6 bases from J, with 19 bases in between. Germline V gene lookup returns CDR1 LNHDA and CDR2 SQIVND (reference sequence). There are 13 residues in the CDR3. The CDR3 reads CASGVGGFDGYTF. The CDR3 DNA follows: TGTGCCTCAGGTGTGGGCGGGTTCGATGGCTACACCTTC.

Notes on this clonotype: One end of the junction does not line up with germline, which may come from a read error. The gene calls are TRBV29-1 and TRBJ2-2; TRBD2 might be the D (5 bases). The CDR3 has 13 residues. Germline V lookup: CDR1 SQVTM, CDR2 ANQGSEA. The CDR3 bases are TGCAGCGTTGCCGGGGTTAACAGCGGGGAGCTGTTTTTT. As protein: CSVAGVNSGELFF.

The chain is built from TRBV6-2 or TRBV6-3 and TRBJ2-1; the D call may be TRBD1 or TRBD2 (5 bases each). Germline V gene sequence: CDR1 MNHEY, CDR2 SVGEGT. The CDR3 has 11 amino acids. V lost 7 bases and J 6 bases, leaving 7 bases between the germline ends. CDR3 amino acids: CASTGTNEQFF. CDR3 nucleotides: TGTGCCAGCACGGGGACCAATGAGCAGTTCTTC.

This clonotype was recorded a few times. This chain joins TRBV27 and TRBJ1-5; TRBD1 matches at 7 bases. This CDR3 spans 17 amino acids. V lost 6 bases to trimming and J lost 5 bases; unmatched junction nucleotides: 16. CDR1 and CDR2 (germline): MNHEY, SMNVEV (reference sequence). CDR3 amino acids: CASSLTGQMLNYQPQHF. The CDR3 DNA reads TGTGCCAGCAGCTTGACAGGGCAGATGCTAAATTATCAGCCCCAGCATTTT.

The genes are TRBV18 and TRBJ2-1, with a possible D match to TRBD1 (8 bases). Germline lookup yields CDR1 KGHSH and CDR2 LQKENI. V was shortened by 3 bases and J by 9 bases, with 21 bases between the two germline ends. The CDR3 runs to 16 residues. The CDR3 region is CASSPTMSDREGEQFF. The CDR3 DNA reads TGTGCCAGCTCACCTACTATGTCGGACAGGGAGGGTGAGCAGTTCTTC.

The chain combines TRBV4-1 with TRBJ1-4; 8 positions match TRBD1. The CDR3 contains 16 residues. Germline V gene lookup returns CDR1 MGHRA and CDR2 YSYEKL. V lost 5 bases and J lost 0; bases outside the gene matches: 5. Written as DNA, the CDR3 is TGCGCCAGCAGCGACGGACAGGGCTCAACTAATGAAAAACTGTTTTTT. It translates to CASSDGQGSTNEKLFF.

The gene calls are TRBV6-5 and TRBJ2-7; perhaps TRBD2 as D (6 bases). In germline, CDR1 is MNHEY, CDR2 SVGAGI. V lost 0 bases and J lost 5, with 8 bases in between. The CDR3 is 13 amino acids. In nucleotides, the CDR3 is TGTGCCAGCAGTTACTCAATAGCGGACGAGCAGTACTTC. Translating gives CASSYSIADEQYF.